Sequencing of this T cell receptor beta chain was carried out in a study of CD8 T cells in ankylosing spondylitis. The study, taken as a whole, reports: It appeared that ankylosing spondylitis blood was characterized by a TCR beta motif of several highly homologous variants. Reports of some motif variants in reactive arthritis synovial fluid and blood predate this one.

Of note for this clonotype: Its antigen is currently unknown.

The germline gives CDR1 SNHLY, CDR2 FYNNEI. V lost 5 bases and J 4 bases, leaving 9 bases between the germline ends. The CDR3 runs 12 residues. It was by quantitative 5'-RACE with molecular barcodes that TCR beta libraries were made. Each CDR3 protein is one row after TCRdb ran MiXCR on the 5' RACE reads. The sample contains 200,000 to 300,000 distinct CDR3 sequences, 10% of which appear only once. This sequence was found in a male donor with ankylosing spondylitis or in good health (not recorded which). Sequencing used blood, either unsorted or a sorted T cell fraction (not recorded which). This chain connects TRBV2 to TRBJ2-7; the D gene is possibly TRBD1 (6 bases). As DNA, the CDR3 is TGTGCCAGCAGTTGGGACATTTACGAGCAGTACTTC. It encodes CASSWDIYEQYF.